This T cell receptor (beta chain) was recovered during a study of cytomegalovirus exposure and HLA in healthy donors. Background on the study: Findings of an earlier analysis included some 120 million unique TCR beta sequences from 180 million or so T cells. Study-wide results and caveats: Across HLA loci, a later analysis found differing TCR association rates, with DRB1 most and HLA-C fewest. Later analysis associated a missense DCLRE1C variant with TCR beta V- and J-gene trimming.

Trimming cost V 2 bases and J 1 base, with 12 bases left between them. Germline lookup yields CDR1 MGHRA and CDR2 YSYEKL. This CDR3 spans 16 amino acids. This clone was seen only a few times. Its antigen is undetermined. PCR amplification relied on 60 Vbeta primers (plus 13 Jbeta primers). Method: immunoSEQ multiplex PCR; TCRdb's copy keeps in-frame clones and lacks some. The sample holds around 130,000 clones; roughly 8.6% are singletons and the top ten take approximately 6.6%. The sample was PBMCs. The sequence was collected from a woman aged 40 to 50 in good health and CMV-seropositive. The V and J genes are TRBV4-1 and TRBJ1-5; D gene unclear. In nucleotides, the CDR3 is TGCGCCAGCAGCCAACTGCCCGAGAGAAGCAATCAGCCCCAGCATTTT. Translated, it gives CASSQLPERSNQPQHF.